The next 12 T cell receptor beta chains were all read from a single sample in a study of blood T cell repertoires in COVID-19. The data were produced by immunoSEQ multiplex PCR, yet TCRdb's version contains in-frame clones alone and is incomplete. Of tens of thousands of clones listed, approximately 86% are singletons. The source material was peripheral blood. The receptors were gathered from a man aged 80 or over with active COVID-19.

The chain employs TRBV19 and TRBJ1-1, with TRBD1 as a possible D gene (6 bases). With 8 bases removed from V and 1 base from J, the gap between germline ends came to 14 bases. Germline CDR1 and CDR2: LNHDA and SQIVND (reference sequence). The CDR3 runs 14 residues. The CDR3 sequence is CASWTVGTNTEAFF. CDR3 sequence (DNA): TGTGCCAGTTGGACAGTCGGTACGAACACTGAAGCTTTCTTT.

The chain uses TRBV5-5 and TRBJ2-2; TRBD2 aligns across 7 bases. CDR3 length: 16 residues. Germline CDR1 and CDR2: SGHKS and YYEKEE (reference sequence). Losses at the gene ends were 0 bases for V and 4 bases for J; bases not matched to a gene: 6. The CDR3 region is CASSLGLAVRTGELFF. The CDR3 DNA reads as TGTGCCAGCAGCTTGGGGCTAGCGGTTCGCACCGGGGAGCTGTTTTTT.

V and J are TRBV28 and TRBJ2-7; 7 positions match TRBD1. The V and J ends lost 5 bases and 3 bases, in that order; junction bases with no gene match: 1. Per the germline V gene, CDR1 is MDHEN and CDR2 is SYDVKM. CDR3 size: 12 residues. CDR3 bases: TGTGCCAGCAGTGGACAGGTCTACGAGCAGTACTTC. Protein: CASSGQVYEQYF.

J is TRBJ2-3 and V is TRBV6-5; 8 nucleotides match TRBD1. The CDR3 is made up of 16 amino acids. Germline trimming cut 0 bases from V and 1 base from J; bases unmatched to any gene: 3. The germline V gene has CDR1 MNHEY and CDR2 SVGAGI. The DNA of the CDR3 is TGTGCCAGCAGTTACTCGGCAGGGGGCGGCACAGATACGCAGTATTTT. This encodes CASSYSAGGGTDTQYF.

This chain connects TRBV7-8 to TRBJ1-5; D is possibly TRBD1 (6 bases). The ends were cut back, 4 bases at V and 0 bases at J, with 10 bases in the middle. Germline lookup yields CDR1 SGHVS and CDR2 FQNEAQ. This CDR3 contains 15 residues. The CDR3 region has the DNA TGTGCCAGCAGCTCCGGACAGTTTAGCAATCAGCCCCAGCATTTT. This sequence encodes CASSSGQFSNQPQHF.

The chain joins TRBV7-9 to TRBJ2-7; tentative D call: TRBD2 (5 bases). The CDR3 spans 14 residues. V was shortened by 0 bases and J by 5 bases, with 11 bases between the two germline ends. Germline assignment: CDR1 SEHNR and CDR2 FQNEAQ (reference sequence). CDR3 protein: CASSLALVENEQYF. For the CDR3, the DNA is TGTGCCAGCAGCTTAGCACTAGTTGAAAACGAGCAGTACTTC.

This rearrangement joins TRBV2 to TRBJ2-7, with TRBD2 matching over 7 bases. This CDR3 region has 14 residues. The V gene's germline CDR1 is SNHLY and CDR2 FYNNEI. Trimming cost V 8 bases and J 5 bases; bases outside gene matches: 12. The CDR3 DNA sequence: TGTGCCAGCCGGGAGCGGGGTCCTAGCGACGAGCAGTACTTC. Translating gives CASRERGPSDEQYF.

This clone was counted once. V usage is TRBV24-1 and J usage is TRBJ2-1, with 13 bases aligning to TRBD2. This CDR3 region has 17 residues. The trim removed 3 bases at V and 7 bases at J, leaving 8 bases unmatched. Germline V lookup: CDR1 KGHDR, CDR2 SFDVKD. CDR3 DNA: TGTGCCACCAGTGATGGGATCGGGACTAGCGGGAAAAATGAGCAGTTCTTC. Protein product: CATSDGIGTSGKNEQFF.

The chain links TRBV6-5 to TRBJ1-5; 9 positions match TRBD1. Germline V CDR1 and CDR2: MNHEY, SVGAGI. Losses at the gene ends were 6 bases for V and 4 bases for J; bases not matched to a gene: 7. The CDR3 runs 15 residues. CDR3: CASSSTGGRNQPQHF. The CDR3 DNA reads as TGTGCCAGCAGCTCTACAGGGGGCCGGAATCAGCCCCAGCATTTT.

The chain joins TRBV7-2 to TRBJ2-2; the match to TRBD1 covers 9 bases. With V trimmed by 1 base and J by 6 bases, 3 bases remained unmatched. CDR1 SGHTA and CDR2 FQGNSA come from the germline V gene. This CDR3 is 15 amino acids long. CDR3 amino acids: CASSLGDRVAGELFF. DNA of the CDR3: TGTGCCAGCAGCTTAGGGGACAGGGTGGCCGGGGAGCTGTTTTTT.

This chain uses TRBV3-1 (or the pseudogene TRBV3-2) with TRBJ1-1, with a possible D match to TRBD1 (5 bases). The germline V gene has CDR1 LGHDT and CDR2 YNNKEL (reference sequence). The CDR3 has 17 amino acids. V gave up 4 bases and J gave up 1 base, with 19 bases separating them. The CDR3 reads CASSPRQLSNGNTEAFF. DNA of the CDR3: TGTGCCAGCAGCCCTCGACAGCTTAGTAATGGGAACACTGAAGCTTTCTTT.

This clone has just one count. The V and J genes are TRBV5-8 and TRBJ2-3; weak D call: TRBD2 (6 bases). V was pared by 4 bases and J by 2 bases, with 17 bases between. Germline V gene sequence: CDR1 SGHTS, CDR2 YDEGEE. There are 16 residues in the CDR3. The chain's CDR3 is CASSAPRRDFTDTQYF. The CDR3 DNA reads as TGTGCCAGCAGCGCCCCGCGGCGGGACTTCACAGATACGCAGTATTTT.